This TCR beta chain was found in a study of CD8 T cells in ankylosing spondylitis. Quantitative 5'-RACE with molecular barcodes generated TCR beta libraries. In TCRdb, the 5' RACE reads were re-called with MiXCR into one record per CDR3 protein. The sample lists about 350,000 distinct CDR3 sequences, 20% occurring once. V trimming: 3 bases; J trimming: 9 bases; junction bases outside the gene matches: 4. The CDR3 spans 12 residues. In germline, CDR1 is SGHDT, CDR2 YYEEEE. The chain combines TRBV5-6 with TRBJ2-5; the match to TRBD2 covers 8 bases. This TCR derives from a male donor with ankylosing spondylitis or in good health (not recorded which). The specimen sequenced was blood, either unsorted or a sorted T cell fraction (not recorded which). CDR3 loop: CASSSNGGAQYF. The CDR3 bases are TGTGCCAGCAGCTCAAACGGGGGGGCCCAGTACTTC.